Listed below are T cell receptor beta chains from one sample, sequenced in a study of shared clonotypes between healthy human individuals. Produced via immunoSEQ multiplex PCR; TCRdb's table is partial and in-frame only. The sample holds a few million clones; 90% to 95% are singletons and the top ten take about 1.7%. Sequencing was carried out using naive CD8+ T cells from PBMCs. These receptors came from a man between 18 and 29 years old in good health. Some clones in this sample may be carry-over from other donors' samples. CDR3s include the opening cysteine and the closing phenylalanine or tryptophan. Clone size is shown for a subset of rows, as once, few, many or a class of expanded clone.

TRBV14	-	12	TRBJ1-2	CASSQGITGYTF
TRBV10-3	once	16	TRBJ2-1	CAIRVLTRRGYNEQFF
TRBV15	-	15	TRBJ2-3	CATSRVVSSTDTQYF
TRBV7-9	once	19	TRBJ2-7	CASSLVVLLGGQGTYEQYF
TRBV7-7	-	13	TRBJ2-3	CASSGRLADTQYF
TRBV6-5	-	15	TRBJ2-5	CASSPRLAGGETQYF
TRBV5-5	-	13	TRBJ2-7	CASSYQRPYEQYF
TRBV7-3	-	17	TRBJ2-1	CASSAGLLELAGNEQFF
TRBV27	-	16	TRBJ2-7	CASSSRTGRVSYEQYF
TRBV7-6	-	14	TRBJ2-7	CASSQRDYSYEQYF
TRBV29-1	-	13	TRBJ1-2	CSVLPGGADGYTF
TRBV10-3	once	17	TRBJ2-7	CATLGGSGRGSEYEQYF
TRBV7-2	-	13	TRBJ2-7	CASSLGWGNEQYF
TRBV13	-	19	TRBJ1-1	CASSGQVPGQGTRDTEAFF
TRBV15	-	15	TRBJ2-5	CATSLPGTLKETQYF
TRBV27	-	14	TRBJ2-3	CASSLTGGTDTQYF
TRBV9	-	16	TRBJ2-6	CASSVDSFSGANVLTF
TRBV28	once	19	TRBJ2-4	CASSLSGLQPNLAKNIQYF
TRBV10-2	once	13	TRBJ1-4	CASKFGYNEKLFF
TRBV6-5	-	13	TRBJ1-1	CASSYKGTGEAFF
TRBV28	-	14	TRBJ2-7	CASSLMVGPYEQYF
TRBV9	-	15	TRBJ2-3	CASSLSGTSTDTQYF
TRBV6-5	-	13	TRBJ2-5	CASGFLSSETQYF
TRBV10-2	-	12	TRBJ1-1	CASIGQNTEAFF
TRBV20-1	-	9	TRBJ2-3	CSLRDTQYF
TRBV27	few	16	TRBJ1-2	CASSLTGTGTWYGYTF
TRBV5-1	-	14	TRBJ2-7	CASSLRGRGHEQYF
TRBV29-1	-	13	TRBJ1-4	CSVVRQGREKLFF